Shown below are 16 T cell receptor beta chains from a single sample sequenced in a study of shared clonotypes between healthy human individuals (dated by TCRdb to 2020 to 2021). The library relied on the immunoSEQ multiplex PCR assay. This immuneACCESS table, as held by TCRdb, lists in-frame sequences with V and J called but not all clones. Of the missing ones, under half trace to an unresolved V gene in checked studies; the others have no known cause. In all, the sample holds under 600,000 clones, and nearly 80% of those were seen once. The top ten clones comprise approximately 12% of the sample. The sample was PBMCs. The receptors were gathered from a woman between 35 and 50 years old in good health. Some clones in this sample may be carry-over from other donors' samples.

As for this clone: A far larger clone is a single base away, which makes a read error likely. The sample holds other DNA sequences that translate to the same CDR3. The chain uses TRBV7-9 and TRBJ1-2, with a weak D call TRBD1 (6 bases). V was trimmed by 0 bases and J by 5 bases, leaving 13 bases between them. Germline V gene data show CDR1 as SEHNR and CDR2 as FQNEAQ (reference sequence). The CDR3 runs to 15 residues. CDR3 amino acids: CASSLAGGRDYGYTF. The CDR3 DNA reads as TGTGCCAGCAGCTTAGCGGGGGGGCGCGATTATGGCTACACCTTC.

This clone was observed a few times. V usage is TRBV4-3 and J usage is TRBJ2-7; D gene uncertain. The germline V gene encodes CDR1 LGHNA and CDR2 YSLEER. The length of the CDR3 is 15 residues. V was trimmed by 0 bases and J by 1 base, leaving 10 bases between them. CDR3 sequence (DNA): TGCGCCAGCAGCCAAGAGTGGGGTCTGTCCTACGAGCAGTACTTC. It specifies CASSQEWGLSYEQYF.

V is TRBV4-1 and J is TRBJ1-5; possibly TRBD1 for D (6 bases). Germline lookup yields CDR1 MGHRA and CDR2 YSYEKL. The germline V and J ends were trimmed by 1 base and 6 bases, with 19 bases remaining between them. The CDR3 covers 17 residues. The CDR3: CASSQAAARGLGQPQHF. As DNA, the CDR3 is TGCGCCAGCAGCCAAGCCGCCGCCAGGGGATTGGGTCAGCCCCAGCATTTT.

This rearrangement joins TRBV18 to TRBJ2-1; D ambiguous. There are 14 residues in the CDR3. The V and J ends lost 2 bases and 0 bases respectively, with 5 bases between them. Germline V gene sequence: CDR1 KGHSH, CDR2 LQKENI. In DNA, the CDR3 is TGTGCCAGCTCACCAGCCCACTCCTACAATGAGCAGTTCTTC. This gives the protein CASSPAHSYNEQFF.

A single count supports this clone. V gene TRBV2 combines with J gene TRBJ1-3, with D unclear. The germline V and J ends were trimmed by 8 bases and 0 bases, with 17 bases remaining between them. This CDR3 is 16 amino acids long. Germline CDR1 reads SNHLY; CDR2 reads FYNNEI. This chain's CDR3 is CASSLEQFSSGNTIYF. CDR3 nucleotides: TGTGCCAGCTCGCTAGAGCAGTTTAGCTCTGGAAACACCATATATTTT.

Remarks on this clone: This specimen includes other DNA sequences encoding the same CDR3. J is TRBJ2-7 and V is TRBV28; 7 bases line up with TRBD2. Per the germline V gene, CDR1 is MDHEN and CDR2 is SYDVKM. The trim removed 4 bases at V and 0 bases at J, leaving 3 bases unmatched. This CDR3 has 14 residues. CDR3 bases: TGTGCCAGCAGTTCGGGAGGCAGCTCCTACGAGCAGTACTTC. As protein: CASSSGGSSYEQYF.

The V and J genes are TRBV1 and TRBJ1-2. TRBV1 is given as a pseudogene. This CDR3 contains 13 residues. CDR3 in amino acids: CTSIVRNTYGYTF. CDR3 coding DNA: TGCACCAGCATTGTGCGAAATACCTATGGCTACACCTTC.

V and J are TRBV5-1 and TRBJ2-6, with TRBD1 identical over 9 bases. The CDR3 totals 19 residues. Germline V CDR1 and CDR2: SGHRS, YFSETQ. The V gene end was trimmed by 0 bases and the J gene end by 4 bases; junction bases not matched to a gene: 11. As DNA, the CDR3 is TGCGCCAGCAGCTTGGCCAACACAGGGGGCGCAGTAGGGGCCAACGTCCTGACTTTC. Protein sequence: CASSLANTGGAVGANVLTF.

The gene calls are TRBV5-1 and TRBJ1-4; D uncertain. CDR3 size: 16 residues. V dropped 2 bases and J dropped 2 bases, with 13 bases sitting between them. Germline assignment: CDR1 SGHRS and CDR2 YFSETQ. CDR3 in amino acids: CASSFREVATNEKLFF. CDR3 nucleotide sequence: TGCGCCAGCAGCTTTCGGGAGGTTGCGACTAATGAAAAACTGTTTTTT.

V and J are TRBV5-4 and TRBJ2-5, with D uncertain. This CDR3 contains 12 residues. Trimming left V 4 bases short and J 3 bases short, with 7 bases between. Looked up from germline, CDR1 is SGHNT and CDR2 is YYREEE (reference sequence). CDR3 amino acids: CASSQDKETQYF. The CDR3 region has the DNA TGTGCCAGCAGCCAAGATAAAGAGACCCAGTACTTC.

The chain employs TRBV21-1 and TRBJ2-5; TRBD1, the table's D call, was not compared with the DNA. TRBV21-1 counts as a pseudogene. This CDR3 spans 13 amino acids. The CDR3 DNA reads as TGTGCCAGCAGGGGCTTCACAAGAGAGACCCAGTACTTC. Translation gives CASRGFTRETQYF.

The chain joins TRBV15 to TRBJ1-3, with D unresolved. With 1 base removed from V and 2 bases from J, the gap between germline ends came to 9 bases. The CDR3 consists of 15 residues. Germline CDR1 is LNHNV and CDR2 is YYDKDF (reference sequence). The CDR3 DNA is TGTGCCACCAGCAGAGTCGTAGGGCCTGGAAACACCATATATTTT. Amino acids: CATSRVVGPGNTIYF.

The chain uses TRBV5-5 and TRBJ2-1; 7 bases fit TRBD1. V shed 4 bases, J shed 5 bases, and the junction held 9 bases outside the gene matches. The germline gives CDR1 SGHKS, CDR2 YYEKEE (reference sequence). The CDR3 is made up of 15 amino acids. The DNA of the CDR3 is TGTGCCAGCAGCGGTGACAGGGTTACCCACAATGAGCAGTTCTTC. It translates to CASSGDRVTHNEQFF.

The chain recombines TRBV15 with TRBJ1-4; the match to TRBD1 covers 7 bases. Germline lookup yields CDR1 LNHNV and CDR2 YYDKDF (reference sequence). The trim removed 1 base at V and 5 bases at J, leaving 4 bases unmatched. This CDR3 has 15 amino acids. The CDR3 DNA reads TGTGCCACCAGCAGAGCAGGGGGACAGAATGAAAAACTGTTTTTT. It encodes CATSRAGGQNEKLFF.

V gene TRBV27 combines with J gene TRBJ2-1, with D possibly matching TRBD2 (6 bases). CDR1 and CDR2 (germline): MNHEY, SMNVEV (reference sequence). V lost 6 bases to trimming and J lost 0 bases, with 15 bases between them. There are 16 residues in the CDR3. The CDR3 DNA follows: TGTGCCAGCAGCCGCCTTCTAGCGCACTCCTACAATGAGCAGTTCTTC. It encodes CASSRLLAHSYNEQFF.

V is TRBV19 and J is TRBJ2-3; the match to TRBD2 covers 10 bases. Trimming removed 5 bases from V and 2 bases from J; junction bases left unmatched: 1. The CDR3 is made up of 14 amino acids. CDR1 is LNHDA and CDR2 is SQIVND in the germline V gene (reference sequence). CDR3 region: CASSLAGATDTQYF. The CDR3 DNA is TGTGCCAGTAGTCTAGCGGGAGCCACAGATACGCAGTATTTT.